Detailed here is one T cell receptor beta chain. In the study's own analysis: Estimation of nucleated cell counts was performed using reference gene primer amplification. Measured with immunoSEQ multiplex PCR; TCRdb has only the in-frame clones, and not every one. Clone size and the V and J calls come from that table; the DNA yielded D and trimming. This table has about 94,000 clones, around 72% appearing once. Seattle-derived patients entered the study during active infection and were followed longitudinally. The V gene lost 4 bases and the J gene lost 0 bases, with 9 bases spanning the gap. Germline V gene data show CDR1 as SGHRS and CDR2 as YFSETQ. The CDR3 runs 14 residues. The source of the sample is a study of blood T cell repertoires in COVID-19. Study summary: The analysed material was cDNA or gDNA that came from T cells, B-cell-depleted T cells, or PBMCs.

The chain carries TRBV5-1 and TRBJ2-3, with TRBD2 as a possible D gene (6 bases). Sequencing was done on a sample of peripheral blood. The clonotype originates from a man aged 65 to 85 with COVID-19, enrolled during active disease. The CDR3 loop reads CASSTGTSTDTQYF. The CDR3 bases are TGCGCCAGCAGCACCGGGACTAGCACAGATACGCAGTATTTT.